The 28 T cell receptor beta chains given below trace back to one sample, sequenced in a study of Tregs in tolerant kidney transplant recipients (dated by TCRdb to between 2019 and 2020). The protocol used for the library was the immunoSEQ multiplex PCR assay. What TCRdb holds here is the immuneACCESS table cut down to in-frame rearrangements. Part of the clones is not present; checked against another copy, under half of the missing clones reflect an unresolved V gene, and the others are unexplained. A total of roughly 120,000 clones appear in this sample, almost 95% of them only once. Together, the top ten hold approximately 0.59% of the sample. The sequencing sample was made of CD4+ T cells from blood. The receptors stem from a human donor in good health.

The rearrangement links TRBV18 to TRBJ1-6; 7 bases are a match to TRBD1. The germline V gene encodes CDR1 KGHSH and CDR2 LQKENI. The trim removed 8 bases at V and 7 bases at J, leaving 5 bases unmatched. The CDR3 extends over 13 amino acids. This CDR3 is CASRGTENSPLHF. The CDR3 bases are TGTGCCAGCCGCGGGACAGAAAATTCACCCCTCCACTTT. Variable domain in full (rest from reference TRBV18 and TRBJ1-6): NAGVMQNPRHLVRRRGQEARLRCSPMKGHSHVYWYRQLPEEGLKFMVYLQKENIIDESGMPKERFSAEFPKEGPSILRIQQVVRGDSAAYFCASRGTENSPLHFGNGTRLTVT.

The chain combines TRBV5-1 with TRBJ2-5, with D perhaps matching TRBD1 or TRBD2 (6 bases each). The length of the CDR3 is 15 residues. V gave up 3 bases and J gave up 7 bases, with 19 bases separating them. Germline CDR1 SGHRS, CDR2 YFSETQ. The CDR3 sequence is CASSSAGQPGGTQYF. As DNA, the CDR3 is TGCGCCAGCAGCTCTGCGGGACAACCAGGTGGGACCCAGTACTTC.

V usage is TRBV7-8 and J usage is TRBJ2-7; D is perhaps TRBD2 (5 bases). Germline V lookup: CDR1 SGHVS, CDR2 FQNEAQ. V lost 1 base and J 2 bases, leaving 18 bases between the germline ends. CDR3 size: 17 residues. CDR3 amino acids: CASSLGLRISGTYEQYF. The CDR3 DNA sequence: TGTGCCAGCAGCTTAGGCCTCCGGATCTCCGGGACCTACGAGCAGTACTTC.

CDR3 region: CASSPGSSGNTIYF. The CDR3 DNA follows: TGTGCCAGCTCACCGGGGTCCTCTGGAAACACCATATATTTT. The genes are TRBV18 and TRBJ1-3; the D is unclear. Trimming cost V 3 bases and J 0 bases, with 6 bases left between them. Looked up from germline, CDR1 is KGHSH and CDR2 is LQKENI. The CDR3 covers 14 residues.

This clone has a single count. This chain connects TRBV7-6 to TRBJ2-3; unclear D gene. The CDR3 totals 12 residues. Germline-derived CDR1 and CDR2 are SGHVS and FNYEAQ. The ends were cut back, 6 bases at V and 2 bases at J, with 6 bases in the middle. The CDR3 DNA sequence: TGTGCCAGCAGTCCCCACACAGATACGCAGTATTTT. Translation: CASSPHTDTQYF.

The rearrangement joins TRBV2 to TRBJ1-2, with D unclear. Germline lookup yields CDR1 SNHLY and CDR2 FYNNEI. V lost 3 bases and J 5 bases, leaving 13 bases between the germline ends. The CDR3 contains 14 residues. The CDR3 here is CASSEGSAWYGYTF. The DNA for the CDR3 is TGTGCCAGCAGTGAGGGGTCGGCGTGGTATGGCTACACCTTC.

Of note for this clone: This sample also contains other DNA sequences that code for the same CDR3. The chain couples TRBV18 to TRBJ2-3; D is possibly TRBD1 or TRBD2 (5 bases each). V lost 2 bases, J lost 3 bases, and 6 bases lay in between. Germline values: CDR1 KGHSH, CDR2 LQKENI. This CDR3 region has 13 residues. The CDR3 bases are TGTGCCAGCTCACCAGGGGGAACAGATACGCAGTATTTT. It is translated as CASSPGGTDTQYF.

This rearrangement joins TRBV9 to TRBJ1-3; 7 nucleotides align to TRBD1. Germline assignment: CDR1 SGDLS and CDR2 YYNGEE. The trim removed 4 bases at V and 6 bases at J, leaving 10 bases unmatched. The CDR3 has 15 residues. In nucleotides, the CDR3 is TGTGCCAGCAGCCCTCGTTACAGGGGAGAAAACACCATATATTTT. Protein sequence: CASSPRYRGENTIYF.

The chain combines TRBV4-1 with TRBJ1-4, with D unclear. CDR3 length: 15 residues. Trimming removed 4 bases at V and 0 bases at J, with 9 bases between. Germline CDR1 and CDR2: MGHRA and YSYEKL. CDR3 DNA sequence: TGCGCCAGCAGCCCGGACCGGACAACTAATGAAAAACTGTTTTTT. This codes for CASSPDRTTNEKLFF.

The V call is TRBV2, the J call TRBJ1-5, with D perhaps TRBD1 (5 bases). The CDR3 is 16 amino acids. V shed 3 bases and J shed 1 base, with 13 bases lying between them. Germline-derived CDR1 and CDR2 are SNHLY and FYNNEI. CDR3 protein: CASSDLTEQSNQPQHF. CDR3 nucleotide sequence: TGTGCCAGCAGTGATTTGACAGAGCAGAGCAATCAGCCCCAGCATTTT.

The chain links TRBV29-1 to TRBJ1-4; D not certain. V was clipped by 0 bases and J by 7 bases, with 9 bases between them. This CDR3 is built from 13 residues. CDR1 is SQVTM, CDR2 ANQGSEA, per germline. CDR3: CSVEEKWGEKLFF. CDR3 bases: TGCAGCGTTGAAGAAAAGTGGGGTGAAAAACTGTTTTTT. The variable domain in full, with the rest retrieved from reference TRBV29-1 and TRBJ1-4, is SAVISQKPSRDICQRGTSLTIQCQVDSQVTMMFWYRQQPGQSLTLIATANQGSEATYESGFVIDKFPISRPNLTFSTLTVSNMSPEDSSIYLCSVEEKWGEKLFFGSGTQLSVL.

The chain carries TRBV2 and TRBJ2-7, with 7 positions matching TRBD1. There are 14 residues in the CDR3. Trimming removed 6 bases from V and 7 bases from J; junction bases left unmatched: 12. Germline loops: CDR1 SNHLY, CDR2 FYNNEI. The CDR3 sequence is CASSLGQQPREQYF. The CDR3 DNA is TGTGCCAGCAGCTTGGGACAGCAGCCTAGGGAGCAGTACTTC.

The chain links TRBV4-1 to TRBJ1-2; D is unclear. Trimming removed 0 bases at V and 5 bases at J, with 7 bases between. Germline V gives CDR1 MGHRA, CDR2 YSYEKL. This CDR3 region has 13 residues. This chain's CDR3 is CASSQDLGYGYTF. CDR3 coding DNA: TGCGCCAGCAGCCAAGATCTGGGATATGGCTACACCTTC.

The chain employs TRBV7-7 and TRBJ2-1, with TRBD2 as a possible D gene (6 bases). The CDR3 loop spans 14 amino acids. CDR1 SSHAT and CDR2 FNYEAQ come from the germline V gene (reference sequence). Trimming took 4 bases from V and 9 from J, leaving 16 bases between them. For the CDR3, the DNA is TGTGCCAGCAGCTCCCGACTAGGCATTAGTGAGCAGTTCTTC. It specifies CASSSRLGISEQFF.

CDR3: CAISESHRTQYF. The DNA for the CDR3 is TGTGCCATCAGTGAGTCGCATCGAACGCAGTATTTT. V is TRBV10-3 and J is TRBJ2-3; D unresolved. CDR3 size: 12 residues. Germline V lookup: CDR1 ENHRY, CDR2 SYGVKD. With 0 bases removed from V and 9 bases from J, the gap between germline ends came to 7 bases.

The chain combines TRBV27 with TRBJ2-1; possibly TRBD1 for D (6 bases). CDR1 and CDR2 (germline): MNHEY, SMNVEV (reference sequence). The CDR3 is 15 amino acids. Deletions cut 3 bases from V and 2 bases from J, with 11 bases between. The CDR3 region is CASSFRQAPYNEQFF. The CDR3 DNA is TGTGCCAGCAGTTTTCGACAGGCCCCCTACAATGAGCAGTTCTTC.

The chain has TRBV5-4 and TRBJ2-1; a weak D match, TRBD2 (6 bases). Germline-derived CDR1 and CDR2 are SGHNT and YYREEE (reference sequence). The CDR3 covers 16 residues. Between the trimmed V and J ends, which lost 0 bases and 4 bases, there was a span of 14 bases. Here the CDR3 reads CASSLGGRGSYNEQFF. As DNA, the CDR3 is TGTGCCAGCAGCTTGGGAGGACGGGGGTCGTACAATGAGCAGTTCTTC.

This clone appeared a few times. The genes are TRBV5-1 and TRBJ2-3; 7 nucleotides match TRBD1. J was trimmed by 6 bases and V by 5 bases; bases with no gene match: 9. CDR1 and CDR2 from the germline V gene are SGHRS and YFSETQ. The CDR3 spans 14 residues. Here the CDR3 reads CASSSDRMMDTQYF. In DNA form, the CDR3 reads TGCGCCAGCAGTTCGGACAGGATGATGGATACGCAGTATTTT. The variable domain in full, completed from reference TRBV5-1 and TRBJ2-3, reads KAGVTQTPRYLIKTRGQQVTLSCSPISGHRSVSWYQQTPGQGLQFLFEYFSETQRNKGNFPGRFSGRQFSNSRSEMNVSTLELGDSALYLCASSSDRMMDTQYFGPGTRLTVL.

The chain recombines TRBV9 with TRBJ1-2; TRBD1 matches at 9 bases. Germline-derived CDR1 and CDR2 are SGDLS and YYNGEE. The CDR3 sequence is 15 residues long. V gave up 4 bases and J gave up 1 base; unmatched junction bases: 5. DNA for the CDR3: TGTGCCAGCAGCCCGGGACAGGGCGTTAACTATGGCTACACCTTC. Protein: CASSPGQGVNYGYTF.

This chain joins TRBV5-6 and TRBJ2-1, with 7 bases matching TRBD1. V lost 1 base to trimming and J lost 3 bases; unmatched junction nucleotides: 1. Germline CDR1 SGHDT, CDR2 YYEEEE. The CDR3 covers 14 residues. As DNA, the CDR3 is TGTGCCAGCAGCTTGAGGGGGCACTACAATGAGCAGTTCTTC. Encoded protein: CASSLRGHYNEQFF.

The V and J genes are TRBV16 and TRBJ1-1, with D possibly being TRBD1 (6 bases). Trimming shortened V by 8 bases and J by 5 bases, and 18 bases separated the two germline ends. The CDR3 sequence is 14 residues long. CDR1 KGHSY and CDR2 FQNENV come from the germline V gene. CDR3 DNA sequence: TGTGCCAGCTCGAAAGGGGGGCAGCGAACTGAAGCTTTCTTT. Amino acid sequence: CASSKGGQRTEAFF.

The chain employs TRBV5-5 and TRBJ2-7; D unresolved. The germline CDR1 and CDR2 sequences are SGHKS and YYEKEE (reference sequence). Trimming cost V 0 bases and J 0 bases, with 10 bases left between them. This CDR3 has 15 amino acids. The chain's CDR3 is CASSLAIVISYEQYF. CDR3 coding DNA: TGTGCCAGCAGCTTGGCTATAGTCATCTCCTACGAGCAGTACTTC.

The V and J genes are TRBV7-9 and TRBJ2-7; TRBD2 matches at 7 bases. This CDR3 is built from 15 residues. The trim removed 2 bases at V and 3 bases at J, leaving 7 bases unmatched. Germline V gene lookup returns CDR1 SEHNR and CDR2 FQNEAQ (reference sequence). The CDR3 DNA follows: TGTGCCAGCAGCTTACACCCTAGCGGAGGCTACGAGCAGTACTTC. Translated, it gives CASSLHPSGGYEQYF.

The rearrangement links TRBV10-3 to TRBJ1-1; 7 positions agree with TRBD1. Germline V CDR1 and CDR2: ENHRY, SYGVKD. Trimming at V came to 5 bases and at J to 2 bases, leaving 8 bases not matched to a gene. The CDR3 is 15 residues long. The CDR3, as DNA: TGTGCCATCAGTTCCGGGACAGACTATAACACTGAAGCTTTCTTT. This encodes CAISSGTDYNTEAFF.

The chain is built from TRBV5-1 and TRBJ2-7; possibly TRBD1 for D (6 bases). CDR3 length: 15 amino acids. Germline CDR1 is SGHRS and CDR2 is YFSETQ. Between the trimmed V and J ends, which lost 4 bases and 2 bases, there was a span of 16 bases. The CDR3 sequence: CASSQQGIGAYEQYF. The DNA for the CDR3 is TGCGCCAGCAGCCAACAGGGAATTGGGGCCTACGAGCAGTACTTC.

The CDR3 DNA is TGTGCCAGCAGTTACGGGTATGGGGGGTTTGGCTACACCTTC. Residues: CASSYGYGGFGYTF. V usage is TRBV6-6 and J usage is TRBJ1-2; D possibly corresponds to TRBD1 (5 bases). V was cut by 2 bases and J by 7 bases, with 14 bases left in between. The CDR3 extends over 14 amino acids. From germline, CDR1 is MNHNY and CDR2 SVGAGI (reference sequence).

This CDR3 reads CASNAGVDYGYTF. The CDR3 DNA follows: TGTGCCAGCAATGCGGGGGTAGACTATGGCTACACCTTC. This chain connects TRBV6-1 to TRBJ1-2; D perhaps matches TRBD1 (5 bases). Germline CDR1 reads MNHNS; CDR2 reads SASEGT. The CDR3 consists of 13 residues. V gave up 7 bases and J gave up 3 bases, with 12 bases separating them.

V gene TRBV7-2 combines with J gene TRBJ1-3, with D tentatively TRBD1 (5 bases). CDR3 size: 14 residues. Germline CDR1 and CDR2: SGHTA and FQGNSA. Trimming removed 5 bases at V and 2 bases at J, with 10 bases between. The CDR3 DNA sequence: TGTGCCAGCAGCGTGGGACGGACTGGAAACACCATATATTTT. Its protein product is CASSVGRTGNTIYF.